One sample yielded the 21 T cell receptor beta chains listed below, sequenced in a study of cytomegalovirus exposure and HLA in healthy donors. It was with 60 Vbeta and 13 Jbeta primers that the PCR ran. The protocol was immunoSEQ multiplex PCR, while the TCRdb copy is restricted to in-frame clones and leaves out a portion. The table has some 90,000 clones, around 81% seen once; the top ten hold around 4.2%. Sequencing was carried out using PBMCs. The receptors here all came from a woman in her 70s in good health and CMV-seropositive.

The chain combines TRBV23-1 with TRBJ1-5; maybe TRBD1 (5 bases). TRBV23-1 is an ORF, with its function uncertain. Deletions cut 4 bases from V and 2 bases from J, with 24 bases between. This CDR3 is built from 19 residues. The CDR3 sequence is CASSPPCQGRPRGNQPQHF. Written as DNA, the CDR3 is TGCGCCAGCAGTCCCCCTTGCCAGGGCAGGCCACGAGGCAATCAGCCCCAGCATTTT.

This chain uses TRBV4-1 with TRBJ1-1; unclear D gene. CDR3 size: 11 residues. Trimming removed 4 bases from V and 5 bases from J, with 5 bases in between. CDR1 is MGHRA and CDR2 is YSYEKL in the germline V gene. The CDR3 protein is CASSRGTEAFF. CDR3 nucleotide sequence: TGCGCCAGCAGCCGAGGGACTGAAGCTTTCTTT.

The chain has TRBV4-3 and TRBJ2-1; 10 bases align to TRBD2. The CDR3 consists of 16 residues. The junction had 9 bases not matched to a gene; V was cut back by 1 base and J by 9 bases. CDR1 is LGHNA, CDR2 YSLEER, per germline. The CDR3 DNA sequence: TGCGCCAGCAGCCAAGGTTTGGAGCGGGAGGGGAGTGAGCAGTTCTTC. It translates to CASSQGLEREGSEQFF.

The DNA of the CDR3 is TGTGCCTGGAGCCTCGCGGGGAGGACTGAAGCTTTCTTT. This sequence encodes CAWSLAGRTEAFF. V gene TRBV30 combines with J gene TRBJ1-1; D is unresolved. Germline CDR1 is GTSNPN and CDR2 is SVGIG (reference sequence). There are 13 residues in the CDR3. With 3 bases removed from V and 5 bases from J, the gap between germline ends came to 13 bases. The variable domain in full, completed from reference TRBV30 and TRBJ1-1, reads SQTIHQWPATLVQPVGSPLSLECTVEGTSNPNLYWYRQAAGRGLQLLFYSVGIGQISSEVPQNLSASRPQDRQFILSSKKLLLSDSGFYLCAWSLAGRTEAFFGQGTRLTVV.

The V gene is TRBV27, the J gene TRBJ2-5, with a tentative D call TRBD2 (7 bases). There are 14 residues in the CDR3. Germline CDR1 and CDR2: MNHEY and SMNVEV (reference sequence). Deletions cut 2 bases from V and 8 bases from J, with 15 bases between. The CDR3 protein is CASSLGGAPGTQYF. The CDR3 nucleotides read TGTGCCAGCAGTTTAGGGGGGGCCCCGGGAACCCAGTACTTC.

The gene calls are TRBV7-8 and TRBJ2-3, with a weak D call TRBD1 (5 bases). The germline CDR1 and CDR2 sequences are SGHVS and FQNEAQ. Deletions cut 5 bases from V and 6 bases from J, with 21 bases between. This CDR3 region has 16 residues. The CDR3 region has the DNA TGTGCCAGCAGCCTTCAGGGCAAGGTCACTGGGGATACGCAGTATTTT. Amino acid sequence: CASSLQGKVTGDTQYF.

Concerning this clone itself: This sample also contains other DNA sequences that code for the same CDR3. The chain is built from TRBV28 and TRBJ1-5; D not resolved. Trimming stripped 5 bases from V and 6 bases from J, with 11 bases between. The CDR3 consists of 13 residues. Germline assignment: CDR1 MDHEN and CDR2 SYDVKM. For the CDR3, the DNA is TGTGCCAGCAGTCCTCCCGGTCCTCAGCCCCAGCATTTT. The encoded protein is CASSPPGPQPQHF.

This chain links TRBV27 with TRBJ1-1; 7 nucleotides align to TRBD1. The CDR3 is 15 amino acids. Per germline, CDR1 MNHEY and CDR2 SMNVEV (reference sequence). Trimming removed 2 bases from V and 0 bases from J; junction bases left unmatched: 3. This chain's CDR3 is CASSLRGRVNTEAFF. The CDR3 DNA reads as TGTGCCAGCAGTTTAAGGGGGCGGGTGAACACTGAAGCTTTCTTT.

The chain combines TRBV28 with TRBJ1-2; 9 bases are a match to TRBD1. The V and J ends lost 5 bases and 7 bases, in that order; junction bases with no gene match: 14. In germline, CDR1 is MDHEN, CDR2 SYDVKM. CDR3 length: 16 residues. The CDR3 spells CASSHGKTGGRRGYTF. The CDR3, as DNA: TGTGCCAGCAGTCATGGAAAGACAGGGGGTAGACGTGGCTACACCTTC.

V usage is TRBV4-1 and J usage is TRBJ2-6; TRBD2 is a possible D gene (6 bases). The V end was cut by 4 bases, the J end by 2 bases, with 12 bases between. The CDR3 loop spans 16 amino acids. Per the germline V gene, CDR1 is MGHRA and CDR2 is YSYEKL. The CDR3 region has the DNA TGCGCCAGCAGCCGAGGAGGGTTGGCTGGGGCCAACGTCCTGACTTTC. Its protein product is CASSRGGLAGANVLTF.

V usage is TRBV6-1 and J usage is TRBJ2-7, with 7 bases aligning to TRBD2. The V gene end was trimmed by 6 bases and the J gene end by 4 bases; junction bases not matched to a gene: 6. The CDR3 is made up of 13 amino acids. Germline assignment: CDR1 MNHNS and CDR2 SASEGT. The CDR3 protein is CASSPGRAYEQYF. The CDR3 bases are TGTGCCAGCAGCCCAGGGAGGGCTTACGAGCAGTACTTC.

This clone has just a few counts. The chain couples TRBV10-3 to TRBJ1-1, with 7 bases fitting TRBD1. The CDR3 runs 12 residues. The J segment lost 0 bases and the V segment lost 10 bases, leaving 2 bases of the junction unmatched. CDR1 is ENHRY, CDR2 SYGVKD, per germline. CDR3 sequence: CATGQMNTEAFF. The CDR3 DNA reads as TGTGCCACGGGACAGATGAACACTGAAGCTTTCTTT.

This clone turned up a few times. This rearrangement joins TRBV19 to TRBJ2-5; 8 bases are a match to TRBD2. The CDR3 consists of 14 residues. Germline CDR1 is LNHDA and CDR2 is SQIVND (reference sequence). Trimming took 4 bases from V and 7 from J; bases not matched to a gene: 8. CDR3 in amino acids: CASSKRETGGTQYF. The CDR3 bases are TGTGCCAGTAGTAAGCGGGAGACCGGGGGGACCCAGTACTTC.

The rearrangement links TRBV5-8 to TRBJ1-4, with TRBD1 identical over 7 bases. V dropped 1 base and J dropped 7; count of bases not matched to a gene: 13. This CDR3 spans 17 amino acids. Germline V gene sequence: CDR1 SGHTS, CDR2 YDEGEE. The CDR3 reads CASSLRYRGGPGEKLFF. The CDR3 region has the DNA TGTGCCAGCAGCTTGAGGTACAGGGGAGGTCCGGGTGAAAAACTGTTTTTT.

V gene TRBV5-5 combines with J gene TRBJ2-7; 9 bases match TRBD2. Unmatched junction bases numbered 5, after V lost 4 bases and J lost 0 bases. Germline-derived CDR1 and CDR2 are SGHKS and YYEKEE (reference sequence). This CDR3 has 15 residues. The chain's CDR3 is CASSLTSGHSYEQYF. The DNA for the CDR3 is TGTGCCAGCAGCCTGACTAGCGGCCACTCCTACGAGCAGTACTTC.

The chain couples TRBV21-1 to TRBJ2-7; TRBD1, the D gene given by the table, was not confirmed from the DNA. TRBV21-1 is classified as a pseudogene. The CDR3 spans 15 residues. CDR3 region: CARSTQGRGWIEQYF. Here the CDR3 DNA reads TGTGCCAGAAGCACACAGGGCCGGGGATGGATCGAGCAGTACTTC.

The V gene is TRBV2, the J gene TRBJ1-1; weak D call: TRBD1 (6 bases). Trimming took off 4 bases at V and 10 bases at J, with 13 bases between the two ends. The CDR3 extends over 12 amino acids. CDR1 and CDR2 (germline): SNHLY, FYNNEI. The CDR3 DNA reads as TGTGCCAGCAGTGGAACAGGGAGGGGAGCTTTCTTT. As protein: CASSGTGRGAFF. The full variable domain, rest sourced from reference TRBV2 and TRBJ1-1, is EPEVTQTPSHQVTQMGQEVILRCVPISNHLYFYWYRQILGQKVEFLVSFYNNEISEKSEIFDDQFSVERPDGSNFTLKIRSTKLEDSAMYFCASSGTGRGAFFGQGTRLTVV.

V and J are TRBV4-2 and TRBJ2-3, with D maybe TRBD2 (5 bases). V dropped 3 bases and J dropped 2 bases, with 9 bases sitting between them. The CDR3 sequence is 14 residues long. Germline lookup yields CDR1 LGHNA and CDR2 YNFKEQ. CDR3 sequence: CASSQDFYTDTQYF. In DNA, the CDR3 is TGTGCCAGCAGCCAGGACTTCTACACAGATACGCAGTATTTT.

The chain couples TRBV14 to TRBJ2-3, with 8 positions matching TRBD1. V lost 1 base, J lost 4 bases, and 4 bases stayed unmatched. Germline loops: CDR1 SGHDN, CDR2 FVKESK. The CDR3 is made up of 15 amino acids. CDR3 nucleotide sequence: TGTGCCAGCAGCCAAGGGACAGGGAGGCCAGATACGCAGTATTTT. Protein product: CASSQGTGRPDTQYF.

The chain employs TRBV5-1 and TRBJ2-2; D remains ambiguous. Trimming removed 4 bases at V and 1 base at J, with 8 bases between. The germline V gene has CDR1 SGHRS and CDR2 YFSETQ. The CDR3 is made up of 14 amino acids. CDR3 loop: CASSSYMNTGELFF. The CDR3 DNA is TGCGCCAGCAGCAGCTATATGAACACCGGGGAGCTGTTTTTT.

This rearrangement joins TRBV5-1 to TRBJ2-1, with TRBD1 identical over 9 bases. In germline, CDR1 is SGHRS, CDR2 YFSETQ. This CDR3 has 16 amino acids. The V segment lost 5 bases and the J segment 7 bases; nucleotides outside the gene matches: 13. CDR3 region: CASSLLGDREGNEQFF. The CDR3 DNA follows: TGCGCCAGCAGTCTACTGGGGGACAGGGAGGGGAATGAGCAGTTCTTC.